The rows below give T cell receptor beta chains drawn from one sample of a study of blood T cell repertoires in COVID-19. Using immunoSEQ multiplex PCR, the repertoire was profiled, and TCRdb retains in-frame clones only, with some absent. The data show about 300,000 clones, 75% to 95% seen once. The sample consisted of PBMCs or T cells enriched from blood (not recorded which). The receptors shown here come from a woman under 40 who had recovered from COVID-19. CDR3s leave out the opening cysteine and the closing phenylalanine or tryptophan.

j_gene	v_gene	len	CDR3aa
TRBJ2-1	TRBV4-3	13	ASSPSVMGYNEQF
TRBJ1-1	TRBV19	11	ASSIVGFLEAF
TRBJ2-1	TRBV10-1	13	ASSDPASGYNEQF
TRBJ1-5	TRBV19	12	ASTGTGLNQPQH
TRBJ1-1	TRBV2	13	ASSDQTLMNTEAF
TRBJ2-3	TRBV25-1	14	ASSEYLADGEDTQY
TRBJ2-1	TRBV5-1	14	ASSLASGRVGNEQF
TRBJ2-1	TRBV30	10	AWNRGGNEQF
TRBJ1-5	TRBV7-2	11	ASSLFEDQPQH
TRBJ2-7	TRBV7-9	14	ASSLDGTPGHYEQY
TRBJ1-6	TRBV30	11	ASRTGNNSPLH
TRBJ2-5	TRBV5-8	12	ASSLGQGGETQY
TRBJ2-3	TRBV19	14	ASSTVAVTSTDTQY
TRBJ1-1	TRBV27	15	ASSPILPVGRRTEAF
TRBJ2-1	TRBV7-2	11	ASSSTGYNEQF
TRBJ1-2	TRBV30	11	AWSGQGAVGYT
TRBJ1-4	TRBV5-1	13	ASSAGTATNEKLF
TRBJ2-1	TRBV19	13	ASSIRGPFGNEQF
TRBJ2-7	TRBV30	10	AWSVQGFEQY
TRBJ2-5	TRBV28	10	ASSWDSGTQY
TRBJ2-1	TRBV11-1	14	ASSPETSASYNEQF
TRBJ2-7	TRBV25-1	14	ASSERTSGNPYEQY
TRBJ2-7	TRBV7-3	13	ASSLAAGGPYEQY
TRBJ2-5	TRBV5-4	12	ASSRSGRGETQY